This T cell receptor (beta chain) was sequenced in a study of blood T cells in healthy people across ages. Study background: Template switching picked up about one barcoded beta molecule for each two T cells.

Per sample, no less than 5.5 micrograms of total RNA were extracted. The study's findings and limits: Age advanced and TCR beta diversity per million T cells fell, roughly linearly.

Points on this clonotype: Its specificity is unknown.

The V and J ends lost 8 bases and 12 bases respectively, with 14 bases between them. The CDR3 is made up of 11 amino acids. Per the germline V gene, CDR1 is SEHNR and CDR2 is FQNEAQ (reference sequence). Then a second PCR, running about 6 to 12 cycles, was carried out with a sample-barcoded 5' primer and a J-beta primer mix. TCRdb reprocessed the 5' RACE reads via MiXCR and lists one record per CDR3 protein. The sample consists of about 1.8 million distinct CDR3 sequences, around half of them appearing once. V and J are TRBV7-9 and TRBJ2-1; D not resolved. This TCR was sampled from a woman aged 40 to 50 in good health. Sequenced sample: blood. The CDR3 DNA reads TGTGCCAGCTCCCGGTTGGAAAGGCAGTTCTTC. Amino acids: CASSRLERQFF.